The following is a T cell receptor (beta chain) sequence with its context. Which antigen it targets is not known. The input lacks base qualities; no much larger clone sits a single base away. Taken with the paper, the label for time point translates to: about 28 days (+/-7) after the second vaccine dose. AZD1222 recipients whose second dose came at about 4 weeks and those whose second dose came at about 12 weeks were combined into one group, since spike-specific TCR depth and breadth did not differ between the two schedules. Vaccinee samples were obtained from the UK trials COV001 and COV002, which included a single-blind randomized controlled phase 2/3 trial of AZD1222 (ChAdOx1 nCoV-19) in healthy adults. Trial participant PBMC samples were collected at day 0 and day 28 after the second dose for TCRbeta chain sequencing. The CDR3 regions of human TCRbeta chains were analyzed by immunosequencing. In the source study's methods: TCRs in the repertoires were compared against a reference library of SARS-CoV-2-specific TCRs that had been generated with the MIRA antigen-specificity platform. Breadth meant the fraction of unique TCRs that were SARS-CoV-2-associated, whereas depth meant the fraction of total T cells that were SARS-CoV-2-associated. Using the MIRA data, every spike-specific TCR was mapped to the spike region that the TCR reacted to and assigned to either a CD4 or a CD8 class. Log10-transformed breadth and depth values were compared by one-way ANOVA with Sidak's multiple comparisons tests. In its TCRdb copy, this immuneACCESS table keeps in-frame sequences only and misses some clones. Where compared with another copy, unresolved V genes explain less than half of these, and the others have no known cause. The DNA gave D and trimming, while V, J and clone size come from that table. The sample has 90,000 to 120,000 clones on record, 92% of them singletons. The ten largest clonotypes hold approximately 8.9% of the sample.

This sample is drawn from a study of T cell responses to AZD1222 COVID-19 vaccine (dated by TCRdb to about 2021). The study in broad terms: A total of 230 to 250 trial participants underwent TCR sequencing, of whom under 220 had received two doses of AZD1222 and approximately 25 had received two doses of the MenACWY control vaccine. Trial participants were enrolled by age into subgroups of 18-55, 56-69 and 70-plus years, and 148, 28 and 57 TCR-sequenced participants, respectively, were included in these subgroups.

Per the germline V gene, SGHTA is the CDR1 and FQGTGA is the CDR2. Taken from cysteine to phenylalanine, the CDR3 has 11 residues. The CDR3 DNA has 33 bases and is translated from base 1. From V the trimming removes 2 bases and from J it removes 12 bases, while the gene matches leave 0 bases of the junction unaccounted for. Overall study outcomes, separate from this receptor: Vaccine-associated CD4 TCRs spanned the whole spike protein, with dominant responses in regions 160-218 and 743-854. Participants were mostly white British and included more females than males, and it was suggested by the authors that clonal diversity may have been underestimated. A significant rise in spike-specific TCR breadth and depth was observed after two AZD1222 doses relative to day 0 and relative to MenACWY recipients. Conclusions about previously exposed vaccinees are limited because only six or seven AZD1222 recipients were SARS-CoV-2 seropositive at baseline. Reportedly, almost half of the unique spike-specific TCRs recognized epitopes lying outside the regions that are mutated in the B.1.351 and B.1.1.7 variants. The 56-69-year group was small, and its depth increase did not reach significance, likely because of low power. Because no samples from the day 14 peak response were available, repertoires could be characterized only after the peak T cell response.

This sequence uses TRBV7-3 and TRBJ2-1, with 8 middle bases fitting TRBD2. This clonotype was sampled from an adult who received the AZD1222 COVID-19 vaccine. The input for sequencing was peripheral blood, taken 28 days after the second AZD1222 dose. The bases read TGTGCCAGCAGCTTAGCGGGAGGGCAGTTCTTC. Translated, this gives CASSLAGGQFF. Reference TRBV7-3 and TRBJ2-1 proteins supply the regions before and after the CDR3; the full variable domain is: GAGVSQTPSNKVTEKGKYVELRCDPISGHTALYWYRQSLGQGPEFLIYFQGTGAADDSGLPNDRFFAVRPEGSVSTLKIQRTERGDSAVYLCASSLAGGQFFGPGTRLTVL.